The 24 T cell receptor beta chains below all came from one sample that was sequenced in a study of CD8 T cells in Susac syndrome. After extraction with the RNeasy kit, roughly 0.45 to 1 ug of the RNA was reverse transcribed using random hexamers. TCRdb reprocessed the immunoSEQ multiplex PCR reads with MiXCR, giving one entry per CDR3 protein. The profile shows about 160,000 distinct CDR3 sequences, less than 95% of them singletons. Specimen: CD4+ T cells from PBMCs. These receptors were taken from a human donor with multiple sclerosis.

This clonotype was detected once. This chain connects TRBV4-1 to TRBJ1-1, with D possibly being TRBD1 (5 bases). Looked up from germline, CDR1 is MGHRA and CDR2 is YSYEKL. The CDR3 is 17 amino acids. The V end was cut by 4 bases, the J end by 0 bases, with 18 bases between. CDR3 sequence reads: CASSPMSGGRMNTEAFF. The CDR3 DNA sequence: TGCGCCAGCAGCCCGATGTCGGGGGGGAGAATGAACACTGAAGCTTTCTTT.

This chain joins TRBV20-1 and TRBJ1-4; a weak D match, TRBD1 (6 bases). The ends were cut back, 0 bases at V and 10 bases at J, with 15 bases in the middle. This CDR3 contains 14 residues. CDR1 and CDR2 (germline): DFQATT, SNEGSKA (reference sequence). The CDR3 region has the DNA TGCAGTGCTAGAGATCCCGGGGGGCTCGTAAAACTGTTTTTT. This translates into CSARDPGGLVKLFF.

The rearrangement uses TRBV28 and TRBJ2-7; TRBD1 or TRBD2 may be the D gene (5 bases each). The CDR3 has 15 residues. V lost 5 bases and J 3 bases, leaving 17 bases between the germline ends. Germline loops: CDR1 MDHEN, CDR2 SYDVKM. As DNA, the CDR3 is TGTGCCAGCAGTCCCCCAAGGGACGTCTACTACGAGCAGTACTTC. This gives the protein CASSPPRDVYYEQYF.

CDR3 bases: TGTGCCACCAGTGATCCCGGGGGGGAGCTGTTTTTT. Its protein product is CATSDPGGELFF. The chain is built from TRBV24-1 and TRBJ2-2; unclear D gene. CDR3 length: 12 amino acids. The germline CDR1 and CDR2 sequences are KGHDR and SFDVKD. Trimming removed 3 bases from V and 8 bases from J, with 6 bases in between.

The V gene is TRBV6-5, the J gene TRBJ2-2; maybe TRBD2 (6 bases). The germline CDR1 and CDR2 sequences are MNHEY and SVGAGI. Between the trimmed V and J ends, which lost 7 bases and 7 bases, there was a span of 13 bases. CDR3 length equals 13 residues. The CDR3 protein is CASTSGLGGELFF. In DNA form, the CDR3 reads TGTGCCAGCACAAGCGGGTTAGGCGGGGAGCTGTTTTTT.

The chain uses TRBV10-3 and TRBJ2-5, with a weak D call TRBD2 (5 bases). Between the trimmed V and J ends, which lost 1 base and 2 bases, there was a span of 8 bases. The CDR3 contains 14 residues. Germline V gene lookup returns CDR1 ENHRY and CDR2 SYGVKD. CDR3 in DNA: TGTGCCATCAGTGAGTTAGCGAGTCAAGAGACCCAGTACTTC. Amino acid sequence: CAISELASQETQYF.

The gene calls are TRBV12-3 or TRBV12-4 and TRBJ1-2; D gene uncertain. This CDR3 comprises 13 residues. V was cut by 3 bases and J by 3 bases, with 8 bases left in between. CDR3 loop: CASSFRRYYGYTF. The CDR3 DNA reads TGTGCCAGCAGTTTTCGGAGATACTATGGCTACACCTTC.

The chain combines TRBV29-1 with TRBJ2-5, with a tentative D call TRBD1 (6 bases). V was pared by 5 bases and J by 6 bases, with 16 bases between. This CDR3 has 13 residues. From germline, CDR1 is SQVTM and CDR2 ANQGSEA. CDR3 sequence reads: CSVPLQGRQTQYF. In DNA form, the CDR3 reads TGCAGCGTTCCCCTACAGGGCAGGCAGACCCAGTACTTC.

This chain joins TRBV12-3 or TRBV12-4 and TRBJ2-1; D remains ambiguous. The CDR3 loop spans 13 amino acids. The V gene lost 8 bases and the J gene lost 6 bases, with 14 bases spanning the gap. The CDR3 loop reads CASHPSTGNEQFF. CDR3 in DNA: TGTGCCAGCCATCCCTCCACGGGCAATGAGCAGTTCTTC.

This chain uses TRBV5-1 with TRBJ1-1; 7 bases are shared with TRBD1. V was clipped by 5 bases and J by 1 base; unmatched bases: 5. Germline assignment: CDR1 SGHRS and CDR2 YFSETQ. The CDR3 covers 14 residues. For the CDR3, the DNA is TGCGCCAGCAGTTTGACAGGGTCGAACACTGAAGCTTTCTTT. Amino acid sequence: CASSLTGSNTEAFF.

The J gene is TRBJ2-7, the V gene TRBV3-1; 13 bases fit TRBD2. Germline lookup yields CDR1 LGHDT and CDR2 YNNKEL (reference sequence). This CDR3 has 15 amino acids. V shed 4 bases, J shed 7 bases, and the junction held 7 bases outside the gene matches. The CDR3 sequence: CASSLGLAGVREQYF. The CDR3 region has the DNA TGTGCCAGCAGCCTAGGACTAGCGGGAGTGCGGGAGCAGTACTTC.

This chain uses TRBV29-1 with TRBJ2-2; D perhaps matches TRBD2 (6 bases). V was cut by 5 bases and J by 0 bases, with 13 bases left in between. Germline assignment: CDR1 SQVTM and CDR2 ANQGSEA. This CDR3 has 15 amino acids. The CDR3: CSVLSRGANTGELFF. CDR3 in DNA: TGCAGCGTTCTCTCCCGCGGGGCGAACACCGGGGAGCTGTTTTTT.

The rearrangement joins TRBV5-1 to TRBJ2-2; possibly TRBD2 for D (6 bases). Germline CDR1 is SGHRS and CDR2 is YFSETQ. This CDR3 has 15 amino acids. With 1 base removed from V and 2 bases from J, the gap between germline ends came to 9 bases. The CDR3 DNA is TGCGCCAGCAGCTTGCCGCGGGAAAACACCGGGGAGCTGTTTTTT. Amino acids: CASSLPRENTGELFF.

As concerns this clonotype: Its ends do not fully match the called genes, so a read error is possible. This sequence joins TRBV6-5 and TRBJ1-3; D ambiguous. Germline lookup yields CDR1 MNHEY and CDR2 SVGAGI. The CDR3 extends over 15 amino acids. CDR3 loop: CASSLDGISENTIYF. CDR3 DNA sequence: TGTGCCAGCAGTCTGGACGGGATCTCTGAAAACACCATATATTTT.

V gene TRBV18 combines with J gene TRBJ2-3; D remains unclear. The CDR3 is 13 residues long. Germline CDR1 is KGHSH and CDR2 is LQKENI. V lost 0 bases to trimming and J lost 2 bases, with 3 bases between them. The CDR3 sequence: CASSPPATDTQYF. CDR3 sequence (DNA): TGTGCCAGCTCACCACCGGCCACAGATACGCAGTATTTT.

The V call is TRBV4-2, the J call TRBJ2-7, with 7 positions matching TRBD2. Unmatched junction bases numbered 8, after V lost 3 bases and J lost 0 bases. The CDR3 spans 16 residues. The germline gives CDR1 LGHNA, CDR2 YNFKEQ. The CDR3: CASSQSTSASSYEQYF. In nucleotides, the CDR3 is TGTGCCAGCAGCCAGAGCACTAGCGCATCCTCCTACGAGCAGTACTTC.

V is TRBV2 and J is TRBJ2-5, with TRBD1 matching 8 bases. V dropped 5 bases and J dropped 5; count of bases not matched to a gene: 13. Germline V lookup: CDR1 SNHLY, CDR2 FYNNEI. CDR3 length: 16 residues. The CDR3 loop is CASSLDRAGGVETQYF. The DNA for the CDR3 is TGTGCCAGCAGTTTGGATCGGGCAGGGGGCGTGGAGACCCAGTACTTC.

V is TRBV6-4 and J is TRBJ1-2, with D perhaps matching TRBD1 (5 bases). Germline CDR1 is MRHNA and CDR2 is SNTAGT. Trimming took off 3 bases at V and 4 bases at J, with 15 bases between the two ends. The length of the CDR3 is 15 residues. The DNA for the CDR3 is TGTGCCAGCAGTGAGGCGGCAGGGAGTATCTATGGCTACACCTTC. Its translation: CASSEAAGSIYGYTF.

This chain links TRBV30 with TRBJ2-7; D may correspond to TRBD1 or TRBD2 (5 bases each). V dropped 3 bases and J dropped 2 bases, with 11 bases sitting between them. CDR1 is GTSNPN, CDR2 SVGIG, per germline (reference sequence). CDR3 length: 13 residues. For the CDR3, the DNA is TGTGCCTGGAGCCCCTCGGGACCCTACGAGCAGTACTTC. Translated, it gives CAWSPSGPYEQYF.

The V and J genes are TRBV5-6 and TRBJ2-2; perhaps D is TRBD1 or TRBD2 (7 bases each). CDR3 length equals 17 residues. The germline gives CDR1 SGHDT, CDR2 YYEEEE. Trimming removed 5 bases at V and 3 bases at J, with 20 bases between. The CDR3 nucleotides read TGTGCCAGCAGGGAGGGGGGGCCGGGACAGTACACCGGGGAGCTGTTTTTT. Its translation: CASREGGPGQYTGELFF.

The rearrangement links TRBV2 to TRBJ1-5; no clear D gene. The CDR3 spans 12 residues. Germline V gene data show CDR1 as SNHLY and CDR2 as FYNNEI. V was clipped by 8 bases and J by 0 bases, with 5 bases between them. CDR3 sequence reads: CASRDSNQPQHF. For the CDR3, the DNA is TGTGCCAGCCGGGATAGCAATCAGCCCCAGCATTTT.

The CDR3 nucleotides read TGTGCCAGCAGGACAGGTAGCAATCAGCCCCAGCATTTT. It specifies CASRTGSNQPQHF. The gene calls are TRBV28 and TRBJ1-5, with D tentatively TRBD1 (6 bases). V was clipped by 6 bases and J by 0 bases, with 6 bases between them. The CDR3 sequence is 13 residues long. In germline, CDR1 is MDHEN, CDR2 SYDVKM.

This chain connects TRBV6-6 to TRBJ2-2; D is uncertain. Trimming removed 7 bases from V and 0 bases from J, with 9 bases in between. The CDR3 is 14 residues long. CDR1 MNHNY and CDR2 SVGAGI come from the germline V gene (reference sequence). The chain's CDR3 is CASTARSNTGELFF. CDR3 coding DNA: TGTGCCAGCACGGCGCGATCGAACACCGGGGAGCTGTTTTTT.

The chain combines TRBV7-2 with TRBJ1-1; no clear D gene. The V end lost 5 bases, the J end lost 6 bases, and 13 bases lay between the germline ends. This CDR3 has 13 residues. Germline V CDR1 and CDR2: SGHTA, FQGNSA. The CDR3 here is CASSPPGLSEAFF. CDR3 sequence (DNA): TGTGCCAGCAGCCCTCCGGGTCTTTCTGAAGCTTTCTTT.